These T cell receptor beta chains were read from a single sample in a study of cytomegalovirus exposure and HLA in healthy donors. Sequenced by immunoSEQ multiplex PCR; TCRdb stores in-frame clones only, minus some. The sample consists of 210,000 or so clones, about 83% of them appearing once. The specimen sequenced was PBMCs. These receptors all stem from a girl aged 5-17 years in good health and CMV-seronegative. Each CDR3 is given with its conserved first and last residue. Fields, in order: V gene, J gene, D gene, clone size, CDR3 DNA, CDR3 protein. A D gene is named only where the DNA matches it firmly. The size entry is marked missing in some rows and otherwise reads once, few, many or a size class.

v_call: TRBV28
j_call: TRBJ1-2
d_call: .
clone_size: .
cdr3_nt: TGTGCCAGCAGTCCCGGGGAGGTACTGCCGTACTATGGCTACACCTTC
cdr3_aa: CASSPGEVLPYYGYTF

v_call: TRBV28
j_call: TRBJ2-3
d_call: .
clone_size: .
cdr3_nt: TGTGCCAGCAGTCACTCAGGGGAATTGGCGGATACGCAGTATTTT
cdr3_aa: CASSHSGELADTQYF

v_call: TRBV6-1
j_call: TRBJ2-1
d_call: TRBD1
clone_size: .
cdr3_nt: TGTGCCAGCATTCAATACAGGGGGCCGTCTAATGAGCAGTTCTTC
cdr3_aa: CASIQYRGPSNEQFF

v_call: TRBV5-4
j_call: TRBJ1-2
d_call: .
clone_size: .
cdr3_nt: TGTGCCAGCAGCTCCGGAGACTGGGACTATGGCTACACCTTC
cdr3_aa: CASSSGDWDYGYTF

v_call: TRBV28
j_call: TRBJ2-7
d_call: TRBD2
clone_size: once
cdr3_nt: TGTGCCAGCAGTTTCGACCTAGCGGGCTCCTACGAGCAGTACTTC
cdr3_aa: CASSFDLAGSYEQYF

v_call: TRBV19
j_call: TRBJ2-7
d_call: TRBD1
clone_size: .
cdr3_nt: TGTGCCAGTAGCAACCCACCGGGACAGAGATCCTACGAGCAGTACTTC
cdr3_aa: CASSNPPGQRSYEQYF

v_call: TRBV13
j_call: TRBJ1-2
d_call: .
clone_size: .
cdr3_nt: TGTGCCAGCAGCTATACAGGTCTGGGGGGCTATGGCTACACCTTC
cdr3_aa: CASSYTGLGGYGYTF

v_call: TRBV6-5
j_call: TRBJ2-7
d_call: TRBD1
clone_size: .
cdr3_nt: TGTGCCAGCAGCAAACTAGACAGGGGGCTACACGAGCAGTACTTC
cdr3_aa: CASSKLDRGLHEQYF

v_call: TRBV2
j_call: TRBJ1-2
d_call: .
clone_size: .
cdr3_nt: TGTGCCAGCAGTCGACAGGCCCCCCCTAACTATGGCTACACCTTC
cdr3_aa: CASSRQAPPNYGYTF

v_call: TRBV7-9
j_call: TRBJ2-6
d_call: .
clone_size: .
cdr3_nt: TGTGCCAGCAGCCCCCCTCGGGCCAACGTCCTGACTTTC
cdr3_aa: CASSPPRANVLTF

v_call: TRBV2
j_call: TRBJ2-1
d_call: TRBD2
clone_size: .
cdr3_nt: TGTGCCATTATAGGGTCCGGGAGCCTAGCGGGAGGAAGGAATGAGCAGTTCTTC
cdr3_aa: CAIIGSGSLAGGRNEQFF

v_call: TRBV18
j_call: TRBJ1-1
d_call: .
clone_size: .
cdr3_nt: TGTGCCAGCTCACCCCGGGACTCCAAGGGGTGGGCTTTCTTT
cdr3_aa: CASSPRDSKGWAFF

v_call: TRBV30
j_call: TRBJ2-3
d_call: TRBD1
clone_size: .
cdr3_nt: TGTGCCTGGAGCAGACAGGGTACTGTTAGCACAGATACGCAGTATTTT
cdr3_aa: CAWSRQGTVSTDTQYF

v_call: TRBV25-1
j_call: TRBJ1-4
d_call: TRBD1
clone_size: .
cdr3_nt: TGTGCCAGCAGTGAGATGACGGGACAGTCAACTAATGAAAAACTGTTTTTT
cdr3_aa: CASSEMTGQSTNEKLFF

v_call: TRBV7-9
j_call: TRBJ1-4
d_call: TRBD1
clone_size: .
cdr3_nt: TGTGCCAGCAGTCGACAGGGAGACGAAAAACTGTTTTTT
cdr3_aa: CASSRQGDEKLFF

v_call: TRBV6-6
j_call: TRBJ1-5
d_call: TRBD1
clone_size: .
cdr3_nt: TGTGCCAGCAGGTCCGGGACAGGGCTCGGTCAGCCCCAGCATTTT
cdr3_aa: CASRSGTGLGQPQHF

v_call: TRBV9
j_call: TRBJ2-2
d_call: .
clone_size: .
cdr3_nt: TGTGCCAGCAGCGTAGTCAGGTTAGGCGGGGAGCTGTTTTTT
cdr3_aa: CASSVVRLGGELFF